The 3 T cell receptor beta chains below all came from one sample that was sequenced in a study of CD8+CD57+ T cells in acquired aplastic anemia. Genomic DNA was employed as the template in profiling TCR beta VDJ and CDR3. TCRdb used MiXCR to reprocess the reads, holding one entry per CDR3 protein. The sample records roughly 180,000 distinct CDR3 sequences, 50% to 65% being singletons. All sequencing subjects had displayed CD8+CD57+ cell expansion on flow cytometry. The sequenced sample was sorted CD4+, CD8+, or CD8+CD57+ T cells (not recorded which) from PBMCs. These receptors were obtained from a human donor with aplastic anemia.

This clonotype was found many times. CDR3 coding DNA: TGCGCCAGCACCTCAAGGGGGCAGCCCTCTGGAAACACCATATATTTT. Its protein product is CASTSRGQPSGNTIYF. The chain combines TRBV10-1 with TRBJ1-3; TRBD1 agrees at 7 bases. After removal of 7 bases from V and 0 bases from J, the junction contained 9 bases not matched to a gene. Germline V gene sequence: CDR1 WNHNN, CDR2 SYGVQD (reference sequence). The CDR3 sequence is 16 residues long.

This clonotype showed up just once. CDR3 in amino acids: CSALTTGRSYGYTF. The CDR3 coding sequence is TGCAGTGCCCTGACGACAGGGAGGTCCTATGGCTACACCTTC. The V call is TRBV20-1, the J call TRBJ1-2; 7 bases line up with TRBD1. V trimming: 6 bases; J trimming: 4 bases; junction bases outside the gene matches: 11. The CDR3 contains 14 residues. Per germline, CDR1 DFQATT and CDR2 SNEGSKA (reference sequence).

In the case of this clonotype: This likely comes from a read error, as the CDR3 has no conserved phenylalanine or tryptophan at its end. The CDR3, as DNA: TGTGCCAGCAGCCCCCTCGGGATCGAAGCGGGCGAGCAGTACTTG. Residues: CASSPLGIEAGEQYL. The chain combines TRBV7-3 with TRBJ2-7, with D possibly TRBD2 on 6 matching bases. The V and J ends lost 5 bases and 6 bases respectively, with 20 bases between them. The CDR3 is made up of 15 amino acids. From germline, CDR1 is SGHTA and CDR2 FQGTGA.